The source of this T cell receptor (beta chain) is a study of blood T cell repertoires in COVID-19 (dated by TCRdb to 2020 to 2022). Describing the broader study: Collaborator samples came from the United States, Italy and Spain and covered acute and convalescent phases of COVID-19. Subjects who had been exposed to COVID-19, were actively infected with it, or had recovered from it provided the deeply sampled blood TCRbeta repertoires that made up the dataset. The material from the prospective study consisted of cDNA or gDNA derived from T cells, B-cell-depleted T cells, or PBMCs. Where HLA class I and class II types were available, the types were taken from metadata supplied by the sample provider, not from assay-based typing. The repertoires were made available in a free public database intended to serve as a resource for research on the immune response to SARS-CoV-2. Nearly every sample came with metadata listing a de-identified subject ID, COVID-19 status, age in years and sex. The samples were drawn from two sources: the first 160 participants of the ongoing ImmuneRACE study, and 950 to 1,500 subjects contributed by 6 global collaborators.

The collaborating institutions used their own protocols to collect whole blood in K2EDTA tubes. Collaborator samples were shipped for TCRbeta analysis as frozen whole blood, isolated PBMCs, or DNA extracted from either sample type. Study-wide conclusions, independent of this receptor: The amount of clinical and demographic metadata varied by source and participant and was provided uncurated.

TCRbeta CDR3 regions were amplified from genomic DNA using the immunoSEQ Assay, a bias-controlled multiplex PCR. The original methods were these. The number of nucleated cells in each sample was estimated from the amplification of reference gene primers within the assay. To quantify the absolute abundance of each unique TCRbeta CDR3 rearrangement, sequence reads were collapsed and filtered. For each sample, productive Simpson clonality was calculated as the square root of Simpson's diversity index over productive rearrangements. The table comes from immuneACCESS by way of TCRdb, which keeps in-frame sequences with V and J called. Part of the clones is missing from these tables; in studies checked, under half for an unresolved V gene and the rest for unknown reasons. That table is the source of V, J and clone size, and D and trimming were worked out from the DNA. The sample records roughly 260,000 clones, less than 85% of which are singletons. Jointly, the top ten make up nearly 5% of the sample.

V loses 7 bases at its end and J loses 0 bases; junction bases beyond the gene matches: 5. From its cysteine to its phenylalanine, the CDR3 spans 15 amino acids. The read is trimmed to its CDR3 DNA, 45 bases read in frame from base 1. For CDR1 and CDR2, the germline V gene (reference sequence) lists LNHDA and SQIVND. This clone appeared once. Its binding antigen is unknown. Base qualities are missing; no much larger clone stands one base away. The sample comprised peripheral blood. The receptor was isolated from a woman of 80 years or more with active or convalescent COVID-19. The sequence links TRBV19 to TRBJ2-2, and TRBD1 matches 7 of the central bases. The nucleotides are TGTGCCAGTACAACCGGGACAGCGAACACCGGGGAGCTGTTTTTT. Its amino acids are CASTTGTANTGELFF.